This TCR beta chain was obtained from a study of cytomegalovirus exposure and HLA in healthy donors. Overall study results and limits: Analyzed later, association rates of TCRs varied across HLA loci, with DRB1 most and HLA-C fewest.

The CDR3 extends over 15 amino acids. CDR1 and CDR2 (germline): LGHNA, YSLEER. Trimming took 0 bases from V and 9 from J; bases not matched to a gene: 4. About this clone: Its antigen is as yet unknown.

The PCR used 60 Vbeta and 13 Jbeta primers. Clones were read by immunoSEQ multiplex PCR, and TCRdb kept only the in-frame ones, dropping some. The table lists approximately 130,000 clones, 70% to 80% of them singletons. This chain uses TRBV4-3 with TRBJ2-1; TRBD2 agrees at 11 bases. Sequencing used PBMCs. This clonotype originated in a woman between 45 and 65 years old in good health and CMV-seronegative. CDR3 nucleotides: TGCGCCAGCAGCCAAGAAGGGCTAGCGGGAGGTGAGCAGTTCTTC. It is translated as CASSQEGLAGGEQFF.